This is a list of T cell receptor beta chains from one sample in a study of cytomegalovirus exposure and HLA in healthy donors. TCRdb's copy holds only in-frame clones and misses some; the assay was immunoSEQ multiplex PCR. Of under 170,000 clones listed, approximately 79% are singletons. Sequencing input: PBMCs. These receptors were obtained from a man between 50 and 59 years old in good health and CMV-seropositive. Each CDR3 is given with its conserved first and last residue. Fields, in order: D gene, V gene, clone size, J gene, CDR3 protein, CDR3 DNA. The D gene is left open where the match is weak. A row's size may be missing; if present it is once, few, many or a size class.

>TRBD2|TRBV5-4|.|TRBJ2-3
CASSPGTSGTDTQYF
TGTGCCAGCAGCCCCGGGACTAGCGGTACAGATACGCAGTATTTT
>TRBD2|TRBV10-3|.|TRBJ2-7
CAIRPTSTSYEQYF
TGTGCCATCAGGCCGACTAGCACCTCCTACGAGCAGTACTTC
>.|TRBV5-1|.|TRBJ1-1
CASSSPGNTEAFF
TGCGCCAGCAGCTCGCCGGGAAACACTGAAGCTTTCTTT
>.|TRBV27|.|TRBJ2-7
CASRRARDLSYEQYF
TGTGCCAGCAGACGAGCGCGGGACCTCTCCTACGAGCAGTACTTC
>TRBD1|TRBV11-2|.|TRBJ2-7
CASSLGPGQGTYEQYF
TGTGCCAGCAGCTTAGGGCCGGGACAGGGTACCTACGAGCAGTACTTC
>.|TRBV4-1|.|TRBJ2-2
CASSQVAANTGELFF
TGCGCCAGCAGCCAAGTCGCGGCGAACACCGGGGAGCTGTTTTTT
>TRBD2|TRBV9|.|TRBJ2-3
CASSRLAGGTDTQYF
TGTGCCAGCAGCCGACTAGCGGGGGGCACAGATACGCAGTATTTT
>.|TRBV5-1|few|TRBJ2-2
CASSLSERPNTGELFF
TGCGCCAGCAGCCTCTCCGAGCGACCTAACACCGGGGAGCTGTTTTTT
>.|TRBV5-5|.|TRBJ1-2
CASSLGGNYGYTF
TGTGCCAGCAGCTTGGGGGGCAACTATGGCTACACCTTC
>TRBD1|TRBV6-4|.|TRBJ2-7
CASSVDRGPYEQYF
TGTGCCAGCAGTGTGGACAGGGGGCCCTACGAGCAGTACTTC
>TRBD2|TRBV4-2|many|TRBJ2-7
CASSPRLANSYEQYF
TGTGCCAGCAGCCCCCGACTAGCCAACTCCTACGAGCAGTACTTC
>.|TRBV5-4|.|TRBJ1-3
CASSSPGGTGNTIYF
TGTGCCAGCAGCTCACCGGGGGGAACTGGAAACACCATATATTTT
>.|TRBV4-1|once|TRBJ2-7
CASSPDLEGEQYF
TGCGCCAGCAGCCCCGATCTAGAGGGCGAGCAGTACTTC
>TRBD2|TRBV10-3|.|TRBJ2-7
CAIPGLAGPYEQYF
TGTGCCATCCCCGGACTAGCGGGGCCGTACGAGCAGTACTTC
>TRBD1|TRBV5-1|.|TRBJ2-2
CASSPRDREGTGELFF
TGCGCCAGCAGCCCCCGGGACAGGGAGGGCACCGGGGAGCTGTTTTTT
>TRBD2|TRBV5-1|.|TRBJ2-1
CASSFSGTSSYNEQFF
TGCGCCAGCAGCTTCAGCGGGACCAGCTCCTACAATGAGCAGTTCTTC
>TRBD1|TRBV28|.|TRBJ2-6
CASSRDSSGANVLTF
TGTGCCAGCAGCCGGGACAGCTCTGGGGCCAACGTCCTGACTTTC
>TRBD2|TRBV28|.|TRBJ2-1
CASSSNRRGGPFF
TGTGCCAGCAGTTCGAACCGGCGGGGGGGGCCGTTCTTC
>.|TRBV6-1|.|TRBJ2-7
CASSEGWGDSYEQYF
TGTGCCAGCAGTGAAGGGTGGGGAGACTCCTACGAGCAGTACTTC
>.|TRBV7-9|.|TRBJ1-6
CASSLDLGWALINSPLHF
TGTGCCAGCAGCTTAGATTTAGGTTGGGCCCTCATAAATTCACCCCTCCACTTT
>.|TRBV4-2|.|TRBJ2-7
CASSQDRGRSYEQYF
TGTGCCAGCAGCCAAGACAGGGGGAGGTCCTACGAGCAGTACTTC
>TRBD2|TRBV12-5|.|TRBJ2-3
CASGPGLVTDTQYF
TGTGCTAGTGGTCCCGGACTAGTCACAGATACGCAGTATTTT
>.|TRBV18|once|TRBJ1-4
CASSLAEAGKLFF
TGTGCCAGCTCACTGGCCGAGGCCGGAAAACTGTTTTTT
>.|TRBV11-2|.|TRBJ2-7
CASSYRAGEQYF
TGTGCCAGCAGCTATCGTGCCGGCGAGCAGTACTTC
>.|TRBV9|.|TRBJ1-1
CASTRLDTEAFF
TGTGCCAGCACTCGGTTGGACACTGAAGCTTTCTTT
>TRBD1|TRBV18|once|TRBJ2-7
CASSRTGKYYEQYF
TGTGCCAGCTCACGGACAGGGAAATACTACGAGCAGTACTTC
>.|TRBV10-3|.|TRBJ2-6
CAISVSNSGANVLTF
TGTGCCATCAGTGTGTCCAACTCTGGGGCCAACGTCCTGACTTTC
>TRBD2|TRBV7-2|.|TRBJ2-1
CASSHSGISYNEQFF
TGTGCCAGCAGCCATAGCGGGATCTCCTACAATGAGCAGTTCTTC
>TRBD2|TRBV19|.|TRBJ2-7
CASSNSGSYEQYF
TGTGCCAGTAGTAATAGCGGGTCCTACGAGCAGTACTTC
>TRBD2|TRBV4-1|.|TRBJ2-7
CASSQVGGGGIPYEQYF
TGCGCCAGCAGCCAAGTTGGTGGGGGGGGGATTCCCTACGAGCAGTACTTC
>.|TRBV7-6|.|TRBJ2-1
CASSYSGGRYNEQFF
TGTGCCAGCAGCTACTCAGGTGGGCGCTACAATGAGCAGTTCTTC
>TRBD1|TRBV6-1|.|TRBJ2-7
CASSEYGTATYEQYF
TGTGCCAGCAGTGAATACGGGACAGCGACCTACGAGCAGTACTTC
>.|TRBV5-1|few|TRBJ2-5
CASSLGAILETQYF
TGCGCCAGCAGCTTAGGGGCTATCTTAGAGACCCAGTACTTC